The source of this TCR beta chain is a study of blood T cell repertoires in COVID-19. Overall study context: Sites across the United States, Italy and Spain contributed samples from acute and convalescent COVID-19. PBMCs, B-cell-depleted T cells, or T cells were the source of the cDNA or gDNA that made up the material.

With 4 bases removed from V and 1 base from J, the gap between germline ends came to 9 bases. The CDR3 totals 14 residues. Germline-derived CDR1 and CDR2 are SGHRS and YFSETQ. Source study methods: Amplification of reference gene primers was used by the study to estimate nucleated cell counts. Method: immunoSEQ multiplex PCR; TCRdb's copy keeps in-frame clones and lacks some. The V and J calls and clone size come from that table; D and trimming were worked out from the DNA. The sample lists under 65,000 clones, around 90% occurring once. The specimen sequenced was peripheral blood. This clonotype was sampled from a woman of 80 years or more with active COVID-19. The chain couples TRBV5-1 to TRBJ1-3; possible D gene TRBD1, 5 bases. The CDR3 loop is CASSPGGSGNTIYF. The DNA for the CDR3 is TGCGCCAGCAGCCCCGGGGGGTCTGGAAACACCATATATTTT.